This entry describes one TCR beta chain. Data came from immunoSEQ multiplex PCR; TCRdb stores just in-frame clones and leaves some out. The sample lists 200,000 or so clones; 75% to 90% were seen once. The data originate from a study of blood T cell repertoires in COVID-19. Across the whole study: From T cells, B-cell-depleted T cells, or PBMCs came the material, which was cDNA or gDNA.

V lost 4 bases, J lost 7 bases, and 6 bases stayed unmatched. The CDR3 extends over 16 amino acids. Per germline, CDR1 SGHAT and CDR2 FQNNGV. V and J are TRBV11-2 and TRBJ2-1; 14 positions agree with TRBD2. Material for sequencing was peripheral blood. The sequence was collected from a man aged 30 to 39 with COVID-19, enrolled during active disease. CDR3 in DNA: TGTGCCAGCAGCTCAAGGACTAGCGGGGGGAGTAATGAGCAGTTCTTC. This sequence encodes CASSSRTSGGSNEQFF.